Included here is one T cell receptor (beta chain) sequence, with context. Its antigen is undetermined. Germline and junction disagree at one end, which may indicate a read error. This record belongs to a study of T cell responses to AZD1222 COVID-19 vaccine. General study findings and limits: Across the whole spike, CD4 TCRs peaked at regions 160-218 and 743-854. Repertoire sampling occurred only after the peak T cell response.

Sequenced by immunoSEQ multiplex PCR; TCRdb stores in-frame clones only, minus some. The sample has some 130,000 clones; 92% are singletons. This CDR3 comprises 13 residues. The germline V gene encodes CDR1 MDHEN and CDR2 SYDVKM. This sample comprised peripheral blood, obtained 28 days after the second AZD1222 dose. The TCR sequence derives from an adult who received the AZD1222 COVID-19 vaccine. V usage is TRBV28 and J usage is TRBJ1-2, with D maybe TRBD1 (5 bases). CDR3 amino acids: CASSSHPDSKFYF. In nucleotides, the CDR3 is TGTGCCAGCAGTTCGCACCCTGACAGCAAATTTTACTTC.